This T cell receptor beta chain was profiled in a study of blood T cell repertoires in COVID-19. Study details: PBMCs, B-cell-depleted T cells, or T cells were the source of the cDNA or gDNA that made up the material.

Data came from immunoSEQ multiplex PCR; TCRdb stores just in-frame clones and leaves some out. The sample consists of about 39,000 clones, approximately 80% of them appearing once. The V and J ends lost 4 bases and 1 base respectively, with 11 bases between them. The CDR3 consists of 14 residues. Germline assignment: CDR1 SGHDT and CDR2 YYEEEE. V gene TRBV5-6 combines with J gene TRBJ1-1; D possibly corresponds to TRBD1 (5 bases). This clonotype was obtained from a man aged 60 to 69 in a cohort sampled during active COVID-19. The sample was peripheral blood. Written as DNA, the CDR3 is TGTGCCAGCAGCCGCCCCAGGGCGAACACTGAAGCTTTCTTT. Amino acids: CASSRPRANTEAFF.